The next 9 T cell receptor beta chains were all read from a single sample in a study of T cells in Graves' hyperthyroidism and ophthalmopathy. Amplification of TCR beta CDR3 regions was performed using RNA transcripts as template. Researchers ran a first-round RT-PCR on the TCR CDR3 using the HTBI primer set. From the multiplex PCR reads, TCRdb called clonotypes with MiXCR, one entry per CDR3 protein. The sample includes under 300,000 distinct CDR3 sequences, roughly 15% seen only once; the top ten take 13%. Sequenced input: blood. The receptor set was obtained from a woman between 40 and 50 years old with Graves' hyperthyroidism that later progressed to Graves' ophthalmopathy.

For this clonotype: A much bigger clone sits one base away, suggesting this may be a read error. The rearrangement joins TRBV19 to TRBJ1-2; 9 bases match TRBD1. The germline CDR1 and CDR2 sequences are LNHDA and SQIVND (reference sequence). The CDR3 covers 13 residues. The CDR3 nucleotides are TGTGCCAGTACTGCGGACAGGGGTTATGCCTACACCTTC. Its translation is CASTADRGYAYTF.

This clonotype was found many times. V and J are TRBV29-1 and TRBJ2-2; 10 bases are shared with TRBD2. Looked up from germline, CDR1 is SQVTM and CDR2 is ANQGSEA. The CDR3 has 14 residues. The CDR3: CRRLSGRPPGELFF. The DNA for the CDR3 is TGCCGGCGACTTAGCGGGAGGCCTCCCGGGGAGCTGTTTTTT.

The sample holds many counts of this clonotype. The CDR3 reads CASSMSETARYGYTF. The CDR3 nucleotides read TGTGCCAGTAGTATGAGCGAGACAGCCCGTTATGGCTACACCTTC. The rearrangement uses TRBV19 and TRBJ1-2; D is perhaps TRBD1 (5 bases). The V gene's germline CDR1 is LNHDA and CDR2 SQIVND (reference sequence). The CDR3 is 15 residues long. V was shortened by 3 bases and J by 5 bases, with 16 bases between the two germline ends.

This clonotype was detected many times. This chain links TRBV10-3 with TRBJ2-1; D might be TRBD1 (5 bases). Trimming shortened V by 0 bases and J by 8 bases, and 14 bases separated the two germline ends. This CDR3 spans 15 amino acids. CDR1 is ENHRY and CDR2 is SYGVKD in the germline V gene. As DNA, the CDR3 is TGTGCCATCAGTGAGTCGCAGGGTGGTATGGATGAGCAGTTCTTC. Protein: CAISESQGGMDEQFF.

The sample holds one count of this clonotype. A junction boundary mismatches the germline segment, possibly from a read error. The chain links TRBV19 to TRBJ2-1; the match to TRBD1 covers 11 bases. CDR1 is LNHDA and CDR2 is SQIVND in the germline V gene (reference sequence). The length of the CDR3 is 15 residues. DNA of the CDR3: TGTGCCAGTAGTTTAGGACAGGGGGCTAGGAATGAGCAGTCCTTC. It is translated as CASSLGQGARNEQSF.

This clonotype was observed many times. The V gene is TRBV9, the J gene TRBJ2-3; D gene uncertain. The germline V gene encodes CDR1 SGDLS and CDR2 YYNGEE. V shed 4 bases and J shed 9 bases, with 15 bases lying between them. The CDR3 is 13 amino acids. The CDR3 protein is CASSPRVVGTQYF. CDR3 in DNA: TGTGCCAGCAGCCCAAGGGTGGTAGGGACGCAGTATTTT.

This clonotype came up many times. This rearrangement joins TRBV7-8 to TRBJ2-1; 9 bases are a match to TRBD1. The CDR3 extends over 16 amino acids. The V gene end was trimmed by 3 bases and the J gene end by 6 bases; junction bases not matched to a gene: 9. Germline V gene sequence: CDR1 SGHVS, CDR2 FQNEAQ. The CDR3, as DNA: TGTGCCAGCAGCTTTCCCACCGGGACAGGGTCCAATGAGCAGTTCTTC. Amino acids: CASSFPTGTGSNEQFF.

Many counts were recorded for this clonotype. The rearrangement uses TRBV28 and TRBJ2-7, with 11 nucleotides matching TRBD1. The CDR3 runs to 15 residues. Germline CDR1 reads MDHEN; CDR2 reads SYDVKM. V trimming: 3 bases; J trimming: 6 bases; junction bases outside the gene matches: 7. CDR3 amino acids: CASSFVRGTGGEQYF. The DNA for the CDR3 is TGTGCCAGCAGTTTCGTCCGGGGGACAGGGGGCGAGCAGTACTTC.

V gene TRBV29-1 combines with J gene TRBJ2-3; D is perhaps TRBD1 (6 bases). The CDR3 has 15 amino acids. Germline CDR1 and CDR2: SQVTM and ANQGSEA. V was shortened by 7 bases and J by 10 bases, with 27 bases between the two germline ends. The CDR3, as DNA: TGCAGCGCAAGCACAAATGTCCTGGGGGCAGGGGCGCAGTATTTT. It encodes CSASTNVLGAGAQYF.